The present entry profiles one T cell receptor beta chain with its context. The CDR3 is 14 amino acids. V lost 6 bases, J lost 4 bases, and 9 bases stayed unmatched. The germline gives CDR1 KGHSH, CDR2 LQKENI. This entry is derived from a study of blood T cell repertoires in COVID-19. On the study more broadly: COVID-19 samples collected from the United States, Italy and Spain covered acute and convalescent phases. PBMCs, B-cell-depleted T cells, or T cells provided the cDNA or gDNA that made up the material.

TCRdb keeps only in-frame clones here, not all; method: immunoSEQ multiplex PCR. This table has roughly 84,000 clones, about four fifths appearing once. The origin of this receptor is a woman in her thirties or forties with active or convalescent COVID-19. This chain links TRBV18 with TRBJ2-7; 7 bases agree with TRBD2. Source material: peripheral blood. The CDR3 DNA follows: TGTGCCAGCTCCTATCCGAGCGGGACGTACGAGCAGTACTTC. Its translation: CASSYPSGTYEQYF.